The 32 T cell receptor beta chains below were found in one sample sequenced in a study of identical twins. A single record per CDR3 protein comes from TCRdb applying MiXCR to the 5' RACE reads. The sample records roughly 720,000 distinct CDR3 sequences, roughly 18% being singletons. The sample was also linked to a second study, of T cells expressing NK-cell markers.

The material sequenced was PBMCs. The receptors here all came from a woman between 18 and 29 years old in good health.

The chain joins TRBV5-1 to TRBJ2-4, with 9 bases that match TRBD1. The trim removed 4 bases at V and 8 bases at J, leaving 7 bases unmatched. This CDR3 has 14 amino acids. Germline V gives CDR1 SGHRS, CDR2 YFSETQ. This CDR3 reads CASSEGQGLYIQYF. The CDR3 DNA is TGCGCCAGCAGCGAGGGACAGGGCTTATACATTCAGTACTTC.

This clonotype has a handful of counts. The chain couples TRBV12-3 or TRBV12-4 to TRBJ2-2, with no clear D. There are 13 residues in the CDR3. The ends were cut back, 2 bases at V and 6 bases at J, with 7 bases in the middle. In DNA form, the CDR3 reads TGTGCCAGCAGTTTATGGGGTCCCGGGGAGCTGTTTTTT. Amino acid sequence: CASSLWGPGELFF.

This clonotype has ten or more counts. The J gene is TRBJ2-1, the V gene TRBV7-9; D possibly corresponds to TRBD2 (5 bases). Germline assignment: CDR1 SEHNR and CDR2 FQNEAQ (reference sequence). V lost 5 bases, J lost 0 bases, and 14 bases lay in between. The CDR3 totals 16 residues. The CDR3 region is CASSLIAGSSYNEQFF. The CDR3 DNA reads TGTGCCAGCAGCCTCATCGCGGGTAGCTCCTACAATGAGCAGTTCTTC.

A few counts support this clonotype. The rearrangement uses TRBV29-1 and TRBJ2-7; the match to TRBD1 covers 7 bases. CDR3 length: 16 residues. Trimming at V came to 4 bases and at J to 1 base, leaving 13 bases not matched to a gene. Germline CDR1 reads SQVTM; CDR2 reads ANQGSEA. The CDR3 DNA follows: TGCAGCGTTGTAGGATCCAAGGGGGCCGAATCCTACGAGCAGTACTTC. Its protein is CSVVGSKGAESYEQYF.

Many counts were recorded for this clonotype. The CDR3 bases are TGTGCCAGTCTTAGGAAACAGGGGTCGATTAAGTACGAGCAGTACTTC. Translating it yields CASLRKQGSIKYEQYF. The rearrangement joins TRBV5-6 to TRBJ2-7; TRBD1 agrees at 7 bases. The J segment lost 4 bases and the V segment lost 8 bases, leaving 18 bases of the junction unmatched. This CDR3 has 16 amino acids. The germline CDR1 and CDR2 sequences are SGHDT and YYEEEE.

The chain uses TRBV12-3 or TRBV12-4 and TRBJ2-1; 9 bases map to TRBD2. The CDR3 has 16 amino acids. The V segment lost 6 bases and the J segment 7 bases; nucleotides outside the gene matches: 13. CDR3 DNA sequence: TGTGCCAGCAGCCCTGCGGGAAGCGGGAGGTGGAATGAGCAGTTCTTC. Protein sequence: CASSPAGSGRWNEQFF.

This clonotype was found a few times. V gene TRBV6-1 combines with J gene TRBJ2-3, with 8 nucleotides matching TRBD1. The trim removed 6 bases at V and 6 bases at J, leaving 8 bases unmatched. Per the germline V gene, CDR1 is MNHNS and CDR2 is SASEGT. The CDR3 covers 14 residues. In DNA form, the CDR3 reads TGTGCCAGCAGGCCCGGACAGGGAGCGGATACGCAGTATTTT. This gives the protein CASRPGQGADTQYF.

This clonotype was counted a few times. The chain carries TRBV13 and TRBJ1-2; weak D call: TRBD1 (6 bases). V was shortened by 0 bases and J by 4 bases, with 9 bases between the two germline ends. CDR1 and CDR2 from the germline V gene are PRHDT and FYEKMQ (reference sequence). The CDR3 sequence is 14 residues long. CDR3 sequence: CASSLGSRGYGYTF. In DNA form, the CDR3 reads TGTGCCAGCAGCTTAGGTTCCAGGGGCTATGGCTACACCTTC.

The chain employs TRBV3-1 and TRBJ1-5; D is ambiguous. In germline, CDR1 is LGHDT, CDR2 YNNKEL (reference sequence). This CDR3 region has 15 residues. V was pared by 2 bases and J by 2 bases, with 10 bases between. The CDR3 sequence: CASSQSSPGNQPQHF. The CDR3 DNA sequence: TGTGCCAGCAGCCAAAGTTCCCCCGGCAATCAGCCCCAGCATTTT.

This clonotype was counted a few times. The chain couples TRBV6-1 to TRBJ1-1; the D gene is possibly TRBD1 (6 bases). Germline V gene data show CDR1 as MNHNS and CDR2 as SASEGT. V lost 6 bases and J lost 1, with 12 bases in between. This CDR3 contains 14 residues. The CDR3 region is CASRPWTENTEAFF. The CDR3 bases are TGTGCCAGCAGGCCCTGGACAGAGAACACTGAAGCTTTCTTT.

V gene TRBV18 combines with J gene TRBJ1-1; TRBD1 might be the D (5 bases). V was clipped by 0 bases and J by 2 bases, with 10 bases between them. Germline CDR1 KGHSH, CDR2 LQKENI. The CDR3 runs 15 residues. CDR3 DNA: TGTGCCAGCTCACCACCCGCGGGGACCAACACTGAAGCTTTCTTT. Its protein product is CASSPPAGTNTEAFF. The full variable domain, with the rest looked up from reference TRBV18 and TRBJ1-1, is NAGVMQNPRHLVRRRGQEARLRCSPMKGHSHVYWYRQLPEEGLKFMVYLQKENIIDESGMPKERFSAEFPKEGPSILRIQQVVRGDSAAYFCASSPPAGTNTEAFFGQGTRLTVV.

This clonotype appeared a few times. The V gene is TRBV7-2, the J gene TRBJ1-4, with unresolved D. The CDR3 totals 15 residues. The V gene's germline CDR1 is SGHTA and CDR2 FQGNSA. Trimming removed 1 base from V and 3 bases from J, with 9 bases in between. CDR3 coding DNA: TGTGCCAGCAGCTTAGGGCAGGTATCTAATGAAAAACTGTTTTTT. As protein: CASSLGQVSNEKLFF.

The rearrangement uses TRBV10-3 and TRBJ2-7, with D perhaps TRBD1 (6 bases). The CDR3 totals 14 residues. Trimming left V 6 bases short and J 2 bases short, with 14 bases between. From germline, CDR1 is ENHRY and CDR2 SYGVKD. The CDR3 DNA sequence: TGTGCCATCAGGGACCGGGACAAGACCTACGAGCAGTACTTC. Its protein product is CAIRDRDKTYEQYF.

The genes are TRBV30 and TRBJ2-7, with a weak D call TRBD2 (7 bases). V dropped 5 bases and J dropped 5 bases, with 13 bases sitting between them. The germline CDR1 and CDR2 sequences are GTSNPN and SVGIG (reference sequence). The CDR3 has 12 amino acids. The CDR3 here is CAWGGASHEQYF. The CDR3 DNA sequence: TGTGCCTGGGGGGGGGCGTCCCACGAGCAGTACTTC.

This clonotype was picked up many times. The rearrangement joins TRBV12-3 or TRBV12-4 to TRBJ1-3; D is ambiguous. This CDR3 spans 14 amino acids. V lost 1 base to trimming and J lost 0 bases, with 4 bases between them. For the CDR3, the DNA is TGTGCCAGCAGTTTAGGGGGCTCTGGAAACACCATATATTTT. It specifies CASSLGGSGNTIYF.

The chain links TRBV25-1 to TRBJ2-5, with D tentatively TRBD2 (6 bases). The length of the CDR3 is 15 residues. Germline loops: CDR1 MGHDK, CDR2 SYGVNS. V lost 2 bases and J lost 1, with 11 bases in between. The CDR3 sequence is CASSERHGGQETQYF. The CDR3 DNA reads TGTGCCAGCAGTGAACGACACGGGGGCCAAGAGACCCAGTACTTC.

The gene calls are TRBV11-2 and TRBJ2-5; D may be TRBD1 (5 bases). Trimming pared 5 bases from V and 2 bases from J, leaving 15 bases between. The CDR3 runs to 15 residues. Germline V gene data show CDR1 as SGHAT and CDR2 as FQNNGV. The chain's CDR3 is CASSQPLGVQETQYF. CDR3 in DNA: TGTGCCAGCAGCCAACCGTTAGGGGTACAAGAGACCCAGTACTTC.

A few counts support this clonotype. The rearrangement uses TRBV3-1 and TRBJ2-1, with 9 bases that match TRBD2. V shed 1 base, J shed 8 bases, and the junction held 9 bases outside the gene matches. The germline CDR1 and CDR2 sequences are LGHDT and YNNKEL (reference sequence). This CDR3 spans 16 amino acids. CDR3 coding DNA: TGTGCCAGCAGCCAAGCGGGGGCTAGCGGGAACCATGAGCAGTTCTTC. Residues: CASSQAGASGNHEQFF.

The V gene is TRBV5-1, the J gene TRBJ2-2; TRBD1 aligns across 7 bases. The germline gives CDR1 SGHRS, CDR2 YFSETQ. The CDR3 has 15 amino acids. Losses at the gene ends were 0 bases for V and 6 bases for J; bases not matched to a gene: 5. This CDR3 reads CASSLGRQGSGELFF. The CDR3 nucleotides read TGCGCCAGCAGCTTGGGGCGACAGGGTTCCGGGGAGCTGTTTTTT.

The V call is TRBV15, the J call TRBJ1-6; TRBD1 is a possible D gene (6 bases). The CDR3 covers 15 residues. Looked up from germline, CDR1 is LNHNV and CDR2 is YYDKDF (reference sequence). Trimming removed 5 bases at V and 8 bases at J, with 16 bases between. In nucleotides, the CDR3 is TGTGCCACCAGCGGTTTGGGGGGGGCCTATTCACCCCTCCACTTT. Amino acid sequence: CATSGLGGAYSPLHF.

This clonotype was seen more than once but under ten times. The rearrangement links TRBV20-1 to TRBJ2-3, with 13 positions matching TRBD2. The CDR3 has 14 residues. J gave up 6 bases and V 7 bases, and 7 bases lay outside the gene matches. CDR1 and CDR2 (germline): DFQATT, SNEGSKA (reference sequence). Here the CDR3 DNA reads TGCAGTGTTCCAACTAGCGGGGGGGACGATACGCAGTATTTT. It yields the protein CSVPTSGGDDTQYF.

This clonotype has only a few counts. CDR3 residues: CSVAHRGGDGYTF. In nucleotides, the CDR3 is TGCAGCGTTGCCCATCGGGGTGGCGACGGCTACACCTTC. The chain is built from TRBV29-1 and TRBJ1-2; D gene ambiguous. Germline loops: CDR1 SQVTM, CDR2 ANQGSEA. This CDR3 spans 13 amino acids. The germline V and J ends were trimmed by 4 bases and 8 bases, with 17 bases remaining between them.

This clonotype was seen a few times. The chain employs TRBV6-5 and TRBJ1-2, with D possibly matching TRBD1 (5 bases). CDR1 is MNHEY, CDR2 SVGAGI, per germline. V lost 2 bases, J lost 9 bases, and 13 bases lay in between. This CDR3 has 13 amino acids. The CDR3: CASSYAGTDRYTF. The CDR3 coding sequence is TGTGCCAGCAGTTACGCCGGGACGGATCGCTACACCTTC.

This clonotype was seen only a few times. The V call is TRBV30, the J call TRBJ2-5, with a possible D match to TRBD1 (5 bases). The CDR3 covers 14 residues. V was pared by 5 bases and J by 5 bases, with 18 bases between. The germline V gene has CDR1 GTSNPN and CDR2 SVGIG (reference sequence). The CDR3 DNA is TGTGCCTGGTCTCTACTTCAGGGTCGGGAGACCCAGTACTTC. Protein sequence: CAWSLLQGRETQYF.

This clonotype was found a few times. The V and J genes are TRBV5-1 and TRBJ2-2; D is possibly TRBD1 or TRBD2 (5 bases each). The CDR3 length is 16 residues. V was shortened by 4 bases and J by 0 bases, with 13 bases between the two germline ends. Germline V gene sequence: CDR1 SGHRS, CDR2 YFSETQ. DNA for the CDR3: TGCGCCAGCAGCATCACCGGGACCCCGAACACCGGGGAGCTGTTTTTT. This sequence encodes CASSITGTPNTGELFF.

This clonotype was observed many times. The rearrangement links TRBV18 to TRBJ1-2; TRBD1 matches at 8 bases. Germline V gene lookup returns CDR1 KGHSH and CDR2 LQKENI. V dropped 6 bases and J dropped 6; count of bases not matched to a gene: 6. The CDR3 consists of 13 residues. CDR3 nucleotides: TGTGCCAGCTCCTCGGACAGGGAGAATGGCTACACCTTC. Amino acids: CASSSDRENGYTF.

This clonotype was seen a few times. This sequence joins TRBV29-1 and TRBJ2-1, with 7 bases lining up with TRBD2. The CDR3 has 18 amino acids. CDR1 and CDR2 (germline): SQVTM, ANQGSEA. Trimming at V came to 1 base and at J to 0 bases, leaving 12 bases not matched to a gene. CDR3 protein: CSVEGPRSGGSSYNEQFF. In nucleotides, the CDR3 is TGCAGCGTTGAAGGCCCCCGTTCGGGCGGGAGCTCCTACAATGAGCAGTTCTTC.

The rearrangement uses TRBV5-1 and TRBJ2-1; 11 nucleotides agree with TRBD2. This CDR3 comprises 16 residues. Germline V CDR1 and CDR2: SGHRS, YFSETQ. The V and J ends lost 5 bases and 8 bases, in that order; junction bases with no gene match: 12. The CDR3 sequence: CASSSLLAGGPHEQFF. The CDR3 DNA is TGCGCCAGCAGTTCCCTTCTAGCGGGGGGCCCCCATGAGCAGTTCTTC.

The V call is TRBV5-1, the J call TRBJ1-2, with 7 nucleotides matching TRBD1. The CDR3 has 13 amino acids. The V gene end was trimmed by 6 bases and the J gene end by 3 bases; junction bases not matched to a gene: 5. Germline CDR1 and CDR2: SGHRS and YFSETQ. CDR3 nucleotides: TGCGCCAGCAATACAGGGGTCGACTATGGCTACACCTTC. Translating gives CASNTGVDYGYTF.

CDR3 residues: CSASAGVGQGTNTEAFF. CDR3 nucleotide sequence: TGCAGTGCTAGTGCTGGGGTAGGACAGGGGACAAACACTGAAGCTTTCTTT. The chain links TRBV20-1 to TRBJ1-1, with 9 bases matching TRBD1. From germline, CDR1 is DFQATT and CDR2 SNEGSKA (reference sequence). J gave up 2 bases and V 3 bases, and 13 bases lay outside the gene matches. This CDR3 has 17 residues.

In this sample, this clonotype turned up a few times. V gene TRBV29-1 combines with J gene TRBJ1-2, with D tentatively TRBD1 (5 bases). The CDR3 length is 14 residues. Germline assignment: CDR1 SQVTM and CDR2 ANQGSEA. Trimming shortened V by 3 bases and J by 3 bases, and 14 bases separated the two germline ends. The CDR3 here is CSVDLSETDYGYTF. CDR3 nucleotide sequence: TGCAGCGTTGACTTATCGGAGACAGACTATGGCTACACCTTC.

This clonotype has ten or more counts. The V and J genes are TRBV20-1 and TRBJ2-2; D is perhaps TRBD2 (5 bases). The V gene's germline CDR1 is DFQATT and CDR2 SNEGSKA (reference sequence). The CDR3 runs 15 residues. Trimming took 3 bases from V and 1 from J, leaving 12 bases between them. The CDR3 coding sequence is TGCAGTGCTAGCGGCAGACTAAAGAACACCGGGGAGCTGTTTTTT. This translates into CSASGRLKNTGELFF.